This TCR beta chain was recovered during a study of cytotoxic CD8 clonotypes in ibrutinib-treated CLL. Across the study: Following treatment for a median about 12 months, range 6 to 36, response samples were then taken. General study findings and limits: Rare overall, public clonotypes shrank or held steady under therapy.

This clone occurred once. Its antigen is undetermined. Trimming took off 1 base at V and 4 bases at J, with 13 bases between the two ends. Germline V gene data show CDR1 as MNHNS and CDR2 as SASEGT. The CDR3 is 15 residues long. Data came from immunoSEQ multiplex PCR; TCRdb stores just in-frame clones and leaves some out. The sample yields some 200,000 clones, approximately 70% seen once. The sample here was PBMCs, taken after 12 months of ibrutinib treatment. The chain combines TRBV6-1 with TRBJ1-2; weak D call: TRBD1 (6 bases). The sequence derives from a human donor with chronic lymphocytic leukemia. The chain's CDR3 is CASSEGPGQRYGYTF. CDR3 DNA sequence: TGTGCCAGCAGTGAAGGTCCTGGACAGCGCTATGGCTACACCTTC.